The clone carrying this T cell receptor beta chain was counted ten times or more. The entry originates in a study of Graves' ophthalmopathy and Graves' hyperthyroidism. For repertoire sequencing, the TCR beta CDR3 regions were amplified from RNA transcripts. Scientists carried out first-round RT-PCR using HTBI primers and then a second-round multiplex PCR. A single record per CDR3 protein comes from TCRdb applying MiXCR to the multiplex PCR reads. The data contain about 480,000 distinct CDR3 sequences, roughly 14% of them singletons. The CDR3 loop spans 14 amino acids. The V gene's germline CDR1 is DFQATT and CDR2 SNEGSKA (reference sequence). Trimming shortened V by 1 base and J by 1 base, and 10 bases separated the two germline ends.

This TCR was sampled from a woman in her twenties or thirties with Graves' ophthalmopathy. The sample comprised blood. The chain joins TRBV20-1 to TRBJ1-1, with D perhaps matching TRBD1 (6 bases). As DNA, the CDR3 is TGCAGTGCTAGAGGCCAGACAGGGAACACTGAAGCTTTCTTT. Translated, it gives CSARGQTGNTEAFF.